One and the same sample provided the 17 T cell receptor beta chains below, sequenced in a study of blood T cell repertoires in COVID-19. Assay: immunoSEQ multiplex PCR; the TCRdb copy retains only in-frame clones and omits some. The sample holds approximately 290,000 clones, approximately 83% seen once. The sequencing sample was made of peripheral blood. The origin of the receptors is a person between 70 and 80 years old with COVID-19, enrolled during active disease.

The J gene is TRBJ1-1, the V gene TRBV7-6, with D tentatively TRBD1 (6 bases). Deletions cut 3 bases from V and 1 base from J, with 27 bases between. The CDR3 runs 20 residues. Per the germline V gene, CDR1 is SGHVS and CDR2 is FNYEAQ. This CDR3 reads CASSLGGGGVDSRRNTEAFF. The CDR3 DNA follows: TGTGCCAGCAGCTTGGGTGGGGGGGGCGTTGATTCGCGTCGGAACACTGAAGCTTTCTTT.

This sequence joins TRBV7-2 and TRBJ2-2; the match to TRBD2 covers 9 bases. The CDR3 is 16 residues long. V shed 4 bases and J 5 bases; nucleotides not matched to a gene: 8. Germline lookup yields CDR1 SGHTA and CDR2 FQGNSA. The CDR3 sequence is CASSSRLAGRTGELFF. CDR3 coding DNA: TGTGCCAGCAGCTCCAGGCTAGCGGGAAGAACCGGGGAGCTGTTTTTT.

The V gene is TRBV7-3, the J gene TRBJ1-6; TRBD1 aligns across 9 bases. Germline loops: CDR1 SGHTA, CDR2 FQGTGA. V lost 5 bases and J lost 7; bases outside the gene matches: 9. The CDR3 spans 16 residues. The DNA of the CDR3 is TGTGCCAGCAGCGCCCAGGACAGGGGAGGCAATTCACCCCTCCACTTT. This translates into CASSAQDRGGNSPLHF.

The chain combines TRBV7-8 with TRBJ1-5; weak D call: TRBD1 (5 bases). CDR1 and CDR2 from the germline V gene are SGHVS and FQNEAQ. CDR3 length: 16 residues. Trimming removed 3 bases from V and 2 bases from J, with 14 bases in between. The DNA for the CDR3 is TGTGCCAGCAGCTTGCCGGACATTTTTGGCAATCAGCCCCAGCATTTT. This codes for CASSLPDIFGNQPQHF.

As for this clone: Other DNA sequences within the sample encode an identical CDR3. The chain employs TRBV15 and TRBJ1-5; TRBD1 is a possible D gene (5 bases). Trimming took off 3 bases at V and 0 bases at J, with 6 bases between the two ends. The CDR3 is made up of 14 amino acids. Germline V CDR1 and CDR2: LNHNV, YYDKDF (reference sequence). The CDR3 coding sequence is TGTGCCACCAGCAGGGGGGGTAGCAATCAGCCCCAGCATTTT. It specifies CATSRGGSNQPQHF.

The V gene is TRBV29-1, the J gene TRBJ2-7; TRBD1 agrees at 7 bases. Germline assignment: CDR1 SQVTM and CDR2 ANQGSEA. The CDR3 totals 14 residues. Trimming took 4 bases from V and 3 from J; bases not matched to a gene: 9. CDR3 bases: TGCAGCGTTGCCAACCACCGGGACAGCTACGAGCAGTACTTC. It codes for CSVANHRDSYEQYF.

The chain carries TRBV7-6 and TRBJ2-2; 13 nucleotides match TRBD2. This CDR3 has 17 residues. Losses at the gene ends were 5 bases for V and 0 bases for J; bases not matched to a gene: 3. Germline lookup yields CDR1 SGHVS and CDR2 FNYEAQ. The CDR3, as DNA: TGTGCCAGCAGCGCTGGACTAGCGGGGGCGAACACCGGGGAGCTGTTTTTT. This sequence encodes CASSAGLAGANTGELFF.

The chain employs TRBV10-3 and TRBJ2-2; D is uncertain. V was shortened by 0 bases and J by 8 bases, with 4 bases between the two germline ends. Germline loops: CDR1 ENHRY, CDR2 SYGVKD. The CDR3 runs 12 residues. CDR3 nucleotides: TGTGCCATCAGTGAGTCGAGAGGGGAGCTGTTTTTT. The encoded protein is CAISESRGELFF.

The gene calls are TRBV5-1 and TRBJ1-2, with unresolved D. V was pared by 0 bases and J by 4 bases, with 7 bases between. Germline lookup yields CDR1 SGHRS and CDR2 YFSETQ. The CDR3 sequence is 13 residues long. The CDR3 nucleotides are TGCGCCAGCAGCTTGGGGCAGGTCTATGGCTACACCTTC. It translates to CASSLGQVYGYTF.

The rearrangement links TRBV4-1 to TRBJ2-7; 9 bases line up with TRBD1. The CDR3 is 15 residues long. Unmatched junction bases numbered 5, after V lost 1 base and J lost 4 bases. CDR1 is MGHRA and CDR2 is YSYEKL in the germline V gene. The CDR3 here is CASSQAGTGLYEQYF. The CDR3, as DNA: TGCGCCAGCAGCCAAGCCGGGACAGGGCTTTACGAGCAGTACTTC.

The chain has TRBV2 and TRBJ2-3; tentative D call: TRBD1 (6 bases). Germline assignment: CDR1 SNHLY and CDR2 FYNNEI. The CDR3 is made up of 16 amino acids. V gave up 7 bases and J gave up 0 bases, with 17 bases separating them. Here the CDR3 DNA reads TGTGCCAGCACGATCAGAGGGCAGGGGAGCACAGATACGCAGTATTTT. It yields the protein CASTIRGQGSTDTQYF.

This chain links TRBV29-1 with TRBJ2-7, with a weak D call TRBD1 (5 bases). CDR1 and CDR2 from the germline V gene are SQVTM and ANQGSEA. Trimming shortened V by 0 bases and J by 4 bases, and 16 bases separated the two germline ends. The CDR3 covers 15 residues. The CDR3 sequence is CSVEDVWQGRYEQYF. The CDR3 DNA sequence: TGCAGCGTTGAAGATGTCTGGCAGGGAAGATACGAGCAGTACTTC.

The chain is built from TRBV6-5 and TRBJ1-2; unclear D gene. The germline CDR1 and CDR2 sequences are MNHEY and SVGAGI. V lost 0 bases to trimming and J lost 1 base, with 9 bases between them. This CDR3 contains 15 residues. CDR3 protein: CASSYSEEDNYGYTF. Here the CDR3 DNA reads TGTGCCAGCAGTTACTCGGAGGAGGATAACTATGGCTACACCTTC.

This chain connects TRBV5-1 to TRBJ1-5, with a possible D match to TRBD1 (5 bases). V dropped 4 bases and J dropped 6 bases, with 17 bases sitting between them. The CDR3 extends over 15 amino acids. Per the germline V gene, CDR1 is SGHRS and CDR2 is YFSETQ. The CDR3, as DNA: TGCGCCAGCAGCCCCTCCCCAGGGTCTTTTCAGCCCCAGCATTTT. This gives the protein CASSPSPGSFQPQHF.

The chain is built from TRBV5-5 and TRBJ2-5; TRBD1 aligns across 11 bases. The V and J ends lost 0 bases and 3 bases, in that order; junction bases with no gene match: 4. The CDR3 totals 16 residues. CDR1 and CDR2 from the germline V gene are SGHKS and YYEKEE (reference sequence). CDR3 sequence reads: CASSLAGTGGEETQYF. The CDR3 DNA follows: TGTGCCAGCAGCTTGGCGGGGACAGGGGGAGAAGAGACCCAGTACTTC. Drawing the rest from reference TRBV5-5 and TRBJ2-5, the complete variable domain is DAGVTQSPTHLIKTRGQQVTLRCSPISGHKSVSWYQQVLGQGPQFIFQYYEKEERGRGNFPDRFSARQFPNYSSELNVNALLLGDSALYLCASSLAGTGGEETQYFGPGTRLLVL.

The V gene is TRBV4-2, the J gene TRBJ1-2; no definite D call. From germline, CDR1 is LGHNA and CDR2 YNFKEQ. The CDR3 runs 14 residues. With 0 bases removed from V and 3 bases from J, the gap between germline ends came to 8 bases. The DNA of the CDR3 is TGTGCCAGCAGCCAAGATTCCCAGTACTATGGCTACACCTTC. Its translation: CASSQDSQYYGYTF.

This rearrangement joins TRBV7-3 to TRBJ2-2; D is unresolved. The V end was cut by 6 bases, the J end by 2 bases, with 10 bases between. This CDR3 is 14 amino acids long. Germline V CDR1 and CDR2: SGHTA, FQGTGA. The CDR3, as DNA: TGTGCCAGCAGTTCCTCTTTTAACACCGGGGAGCTGTTTTTT. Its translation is CASSSSFNTGELFF.